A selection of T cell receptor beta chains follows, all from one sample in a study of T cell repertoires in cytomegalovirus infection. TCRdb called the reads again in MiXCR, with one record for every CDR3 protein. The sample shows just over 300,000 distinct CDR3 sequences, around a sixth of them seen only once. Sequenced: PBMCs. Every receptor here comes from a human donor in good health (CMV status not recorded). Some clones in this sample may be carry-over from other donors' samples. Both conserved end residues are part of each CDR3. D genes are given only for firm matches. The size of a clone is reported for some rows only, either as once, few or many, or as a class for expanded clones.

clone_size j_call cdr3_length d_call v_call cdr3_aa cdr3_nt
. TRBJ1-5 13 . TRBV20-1 CSARAPGNQPQHF TGCAGTGCCAGGGCCCCAGGGAATCAGCCCCAGCATTTT
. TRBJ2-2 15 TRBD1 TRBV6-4 CASSAGQANTGELFF TGTGCCAGCAGTGCCGGACAGGCGAACACCGGGGAGCTGTTTTTT
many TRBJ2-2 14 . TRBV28 CASSADQNTGELFF TGTGCCAGCAGTGCCGATCAAAACACCGGGGAGCTGTTTTTT
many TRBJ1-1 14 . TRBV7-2 CASSLGGFNTEAFF TGTGCCAGCAGCTTAGGAGGGTTCAACACTGAAGCTTTCTTT
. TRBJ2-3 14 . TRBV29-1 CSVAGRGGADTQYF TGCAGCGTTGCGGGCCGAGGAGGTGCAGATACGCAGTATTTT
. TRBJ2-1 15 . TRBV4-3 CASSQVLYRINEQFF TGCGCCAGCAGCCAAGTTCTATACCGGATCAATGAGCAGTTCTTC
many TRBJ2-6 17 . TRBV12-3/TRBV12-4 CASSLQRGVPGANVLTF TGTGCCAGCAGCCTCCAGAGGGGGGTCCCTGGGGCCAACGTCCTGACTTTC
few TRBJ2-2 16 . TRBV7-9 CASSRRQVRENWELFF TGTGCCAGCAGCCGGCGGCAGGTTCGGGAGAACTGGGAGCTGTTTTTT
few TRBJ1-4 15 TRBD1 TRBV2 CASSGQGLRNEKLFF TGTGCCAGCAGTGGACAGGGCCTTCGGAATGAAAAACTGTTTTTT
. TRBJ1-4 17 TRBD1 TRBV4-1 CASSQPQQGKMKSGLFF TGCGCCAGCAGCCAACCTCAACAGGGGAAAATGAAAAGTGGACTGTTTTTT
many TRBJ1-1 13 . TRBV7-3 CASSTQGNTEAFF TGTGCCAGCAGCACTCAAGGGAACACTGAAGCTTTCTTT
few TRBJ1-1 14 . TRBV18 CASSPRPQGTEAFF TGTGCCAGCTCACCACGGCCCCAGGGGACTGAAGCTTTCTTT
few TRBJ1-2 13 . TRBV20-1 CSARITEFYGYTF TGCAGTGCCCGAATAACAGAATTCTATGGCTACACCTTC
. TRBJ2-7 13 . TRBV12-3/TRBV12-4 CASSLITRGVQYF TGTGCCAGCAGTTTAATAACCAGGGGTGTGCAGTACTTC
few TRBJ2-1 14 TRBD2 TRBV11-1 CASSLGTSVNEQFF TGTGCCAGCAGCTTAGGGACTAGTGTGAATGAGCAGTTCTTC
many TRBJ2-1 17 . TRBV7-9 CASSLRQFGGLRNEQFF TGTGCCAGCAGCCTAAGACAGTTCGGGGGATTGAGAAATGAGCAGTTCTTC
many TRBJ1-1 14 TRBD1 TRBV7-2 CASSYGQGNTEAFF TGTGCCAGCAGCTACGGACAGGGAAACACTGAAGCTTTCTTT
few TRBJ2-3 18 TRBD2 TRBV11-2 CASSLARRSGEIADTQYF TGTGCCAGCAGCTTAGCCCGGCGTAGCGGGGAAATTGCAGATACGCAGTATTTT
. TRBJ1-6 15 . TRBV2 CASSERGSYNSPLHF TGTGCCAGCAGTGAAAGAGGGTCCTATAATTCACCCCTCCACTTT
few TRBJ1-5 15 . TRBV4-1 CASSGRRASNQPQHF TGCGCCAGCAGCGGCAGGCGGGCGAGCAATCAGCCCCAGCATTTT